This T cell receptor (beta chain) is from a study of blood T cell repertoires in COVID-19. Original handling: The authors estimated nucleated cell counts from reference gene primer amplification. TCRdb keeps only in-frame clones here, not all; method: immunoSEQ multiplex PCR. The D gene and trimming were derived from the DNA, and the V and J assignments and clone size from that table. The sample holds 200,000 or so clones, just over 85% seen once. Cohorts were assigned according to the clinical history that participants reported. Trimming removed 8 bases from V and 3 bases from J, with 16 bases in between. CDR3 length: 14 residues. The germline CDR1 and CDR2 sequences are MNHEY and SVGAGI.

The receptor comes from a woman aged 40 to 55 with acute COVID-19. This chain joins TRBV6-5 and TRBJ2-5; TRBD1 is a possible D gene (5 bases). Sequencing used PBMCs or T cells enriched from blood (not recorded which). CDR3 sequence: CASAKGAAEETQYF. CDR3 in DNA: TGTGCCAGCGCGAAAGGGGCAGCCGAAGAGACCCAGTACTTC.